This TCR beta chain was sequenced in a study of blood T cell repertoires in COVID-19. Produced via immunoSEQ multiplex PCR; TCRdb's table is partial and in-frame only. The sample has around 300,000 clones, 70% to 90% seen once. The CDR3 has 18 residues. Germline values: CDR1 SGHTA, CDR2 FQGTGA. The J segment lost 2 bases and the V segment lost 1 base, leaving 10 bases of the junction unmatched. This TCR was sampled from a woman aged 30 to 39 who had recovered from COVID-19. The chain links TRBV7-3 to TRBJ2-3, with TRBD1 identical over 9 bases. Sequenced sample: PBMCs or T cells enriched from blood (not recorded which). The CDR3 region has the DNA TGTGCCAGCAGCTTAAGGGGGACAGGGTCCCCCCACACAGATACGCAGTATTTT. It yields the protein CASSLRGTGSPHTDTQYF.